The rows below give T cell receptor beta chains drawn from one sample of a study of cytomegalovirus exposure and HLA in healthy donors. Profiled with immunoSEQ multiplex PCR; TCRdb holds only in-frame clones, not every one. The sample contains over 100,000 clones, around three quarters of which appear only once. Sequencing used PBMCs. Every receptor here comes from a man aged 35 to 55 in good health and CMV-seropositive. The CDR3 runs from the conserved cysteine through the conserved F or W. D genes are given only for firm matches. Clone sizes are given selectively: once, few, many, or a class where the clone is expanded.

v_call: TRBV25-1; clone_size: few; d_call: NA; j_call: TRBJ2-2; cdr3_aa: CASSGGSNTGELFF; cdr3_nt: TGTGCCAGCAGTGGTGGCTCGAACACCGGGGAGCTGTTTTTT
v_call: TRBV2; clone_size: NA; d_call: NA; j_call: TRBJ1-5; cdr3_aa: CASSGTVSQPQHF; cdr3_nt: TGTGCCAGCAGTGGGACTGTATCTCAGCCCCAGCATTTT
v_call: TRBV4-3; clone_size: NA; d_call: NA; j_call: TRBJ1-2; cdr3_aa: CASSQDSRGYGYTF; cdr3_nt: TGCGCCAGCAGCCAAGATTCCAGGGGTTATGGCTACACCTTC
v_call: TRBV4-1; clone_size: NA; d_call: NA; j_call: TRBJ1-5; cdr3_aa: CASSQDLQGPNQPQHF; cdr3_nt: TGCGCCAGCAGCCAAGATTTGCAGGGGCCGAATCAGCCCCAGCATTTT
v_call: TRBV4-2; clone_size: NA; d_call: TRBD2; j_call: TRBJ2-5; cdr3_aa: CASSQRSAGSETQYF; cdr3_nt: TGTGCCAGCAGCCAACGGTCAGCGGGGTCAGAGACCCAGTACTTC
v_call: TRBV11-3; clone_size: NA; d_call: NA; j_call: TRBJ1-1; cdr3_aa: CASSIRGNTEAFF; cdr3_nt: TGTGCCAGCAGCATCAGGGGGAACACTGAAGCTTTCTTT
v_call: TRBV11-2; clone_size: NA; d_call: TRBD1; j_call: TRBJ2-7; cdr3_aa: CASSSGQGAVWKYF; cdr3_nt: TGTGCCAGCAGCTCTGGACAGGGGGCCGTTTGGAAATACTTC
v_call: TRBV28; clone_size: NA; d_call: NA; j_call: TRBJ1-6; cdr3_aa: CASSLRGSSYNSPLHF; cdr3_nt: TGTGCCAGCAGTTTAAGGGGGAGCTCCTATAATTCACCCCTCCACTTT
v_call: TRBV7-2; clone_size: NA; d_call: TRBD2; j_call: TRBJ2-7; cdr3_aa: CASSPPRGGSYEQYF; cdr3_nt: TGTGCCAGCAGCCCCCCCCGCGGGGGGTCCTACGAGCAGTACTTC
v_call: TRBV5-1; clone_size: NA; d_call: NA; j_call: TRBJ2-1; cdr3_aa: CASVPGGGYNEQFF; cdr3_nt: TGCGCCAGCGTACCGGGGGGCGGGTACAATGAGCAGTTCTTC
v_call: TRBV27; clone_size: NA; d_call: TRBD1; j_call: TRBJ1-1; cdr3_aa: CASRTGSGEAFF; cdr3_nt: TGTGCCAGCAGGACAGGGTCGGGTGAAGCTTTCTTT
v_call: TRBV4-3; clone_size: NA; d_call: NA; j_call: TRBJ1-6; cdr3_aa: CASSQARGGNSPLHF; cdr3_nt: TGCGCCAGCAGCCAAGCCCGCGGAGGGAATTCACCCCTCCACTTT
v_call: TRBV5-8; clone_size: NA; d_call: TRBD1; j_call: TRBJ1-2; cdr3_aa: CASRAGTGSYGYTF; cdr3_nt: TGTGCCAGCAGAGCAGGGACAGGGAGTTATGGCTACACCTTC
v_call: TRBV6-6; clone_size: NA; d_call: NA; j_call: TRBJ2-5; cdr3_aa: CASSYIPKAVQYF; cdr3_nt: TGTGCCAGCAGTTACATCCCTAAGGCGGTCCAGTACTTC
v_call: TRBV5-5; clone_size: NA; d_call: NA; j_call: TRBJ2-1; cdr3_aa: CASSLVLAEVNEQFF; cdr3_nt: TGTGCCAGCAGCTTGGTATTAGCGGAGGTAAATGAGCAGTTCTTC
v_call: TRBV15; clone_size: NA; d_call: NA; j_call: TRBJ1-3; cdr3_aa: CATSRPAWGDQANTIYF; cdr3_nt: TGTGCCACCAGCAGGCCCGCATGGGGGGATCAGGCAAACACCATATATTTT
v_call: TRBV2; clone_size: NA; d_call: NA; j_call: TRBJ2-3; cdr3_aa: CASGEVGRRNTDTQYF; cdr3_nt: TGTGCCAGCGGAGAAGTCGGCCGGAGGAACACAGATACGCAGTATTTT
v_call: TRBV7-9; clone_size: NA; d_call: TRBD1; j_call: TRBJ2-7; cdr3_aa: CASSLGGTYEQYF; cdr3_nt: TGTGCCAGCAGTTTAGGGGGCACCTACGAGCAGTACTTC
v_call: TRBV6-6; clone_size: NA; d_call: NA; j_call: TRBJ2-7; cdr3_aa: CASSLNSGGLYEQYF; cdr3_nt: TGTGCCAGCAGTTTAAATAGCGGAGGTCTCTACGAGCAGTACTTC
v_call: TRBV11-2; clone_size: NA; d_call: NA; j_call: TRBJ2-2; cdr3_aa: CASSLTGEATGELFF; cdr3_nt: TGTGCCAGCAGCTTAACGGGGGAAGCCACCGGGGAGCTGTTTTTT
v_call: TRBV19; clone_size: NA; d_call: TRBD1; j_call: TRBJ2-1; cdr3_aa: CASSIRGWGNEQFF; cdr3_nt: TGTGCCAGTAGTATCAGGGGGTGGGGCAATGAGCAGTTCTTC
v_call: TRBV13; clone_size: once; d_call: NA; j_call: TRBJ2-3; cdr3_aa: CASSLGRVNTQYF; cdr3_nt: TGTGCCAGCAGCTTAGGCAGGGTGAATACGCAGTATTTT
v_call: TRBV13; clone_size: NA; d_call: NA; j_call: TRBJ1-2; cdr3_aa: CASSFGATGYGYTF; cdr3_nt: TGTGCCAGCAGCTTTGGTGCGACTGGCTATGGCTACACCTTC
v_call: TRBV30; clone_size: once; d_call: TRBD1; j_call: TRBJ1-4; cdr3_aa: CAWERGTGGYEKLFF; cdr3_nt: TGTGCCTGGGAAAGGGGGACAGGGGGTTATGAAAAACTGTTTTTT
v_call: TRBV10-2; clone_size: NA; d_call: TRBD2; j_call: TRBJ2-2; cdr3_aa: CASRTSGVVGELFF; cdr3_nt: TGCGCCAGCAGGACTAGCGGGGTTGTCGGGGAGCTGTTTTTT
v_call: TRBV6-5; clone_size: NA; d_call: NA; j_call: TRBJ1-6; cdr3_aa: CASSSPLRSPLHF; cdr3_nt: TGTGCCAGCAGTTCCCCTCTAAGATCACCCCTCCACTTT
v_call: TRBV7-9; clone_size: NA; d_call: NA; j_call: TRBJ1-5; cdr3_aa: CSSSSFTAGQHF; cdr3_nt: TGTTCCAGCAGCTCCTTCACCGCGGGCCAGCATTTT
v_call: TRBV4-1; clone_size: once; d_call: TRBD2; j_call: TRBJ2-7; cdr3_aa: CASSQRLAGIYEQYF; cdr3_nt: TGCGCCAGCAGCCAAAGACTAGCGGGGATCTACGAGCAGTACTTC
v_call: TRBV19; clone_size: NA; d_call: NA; j_call: TRBJ2-7; cdr3_aa: CASSIGVSVEQYF; cdr3_nt: TGTGCCAGTAGTATCGGGGTTTCGGTCGAGCAGTACTTC